This is a list of T cell receptor beta chains from one sample in a study of blood T cell repertoires in COVID-19. Measured with immunoSEQ multiplex PCR; TCRdb has only the in-frame clones, and not every one. Of approximately 110,000 clones in the sample, roughly 80% are singletons; the top ten hold about 1.4%. Sequenced sample: peripheral blood. Source of these receptors: a man aged 50 or older with acute or convalescent COVID-19. Each CDR3 is given with its conserved first and last residue. A D gene is named only where the DNA matches it firmly. The size entry is marked missing in some rows and otherwise reads once, few, many or a size class.

v_gene	abundance	j_gene	d_gene	CDR3nt	CDR3aa
TRBV18	-	TRBJ1-1	-	TGTGCCAGCTCACCACAGGGGATGAACACTGAAGCTTTCTTT	CASSPQGMNTEAFF
TRBV25-1	-	TRBJ1-5	-	TGTGCCAGCAGTGGATTTATTTGGGGGGAAGGGGTAGAGACCCAGCATTTT	CASSGFIWGEGVETQHF
TRBV27	-	TRBJ1-1	-	TGTGCCAGCAACCGCAGGAACATGAACACTGAAGCTTTCTTT	CASNRRNMNTEAFF
TRBV2	-	TRBJ1-2	-	TGTGCCAGCATCCAACGGGGAGTGGGAAGCGGCTACACCTTC	CASIQRGVGSGYTF
TRBV30	-	TRBJ2-7	TRBD1	TGTGCCTGGAGTTCCCTCCGGGACAGGGGGCGGGACGAGCAGTACTTC	CAWSSLRDRGRDEQYF
TRBV28	few	TRBJ1-4	TRBD1	TGTGCCAGCAGTGTGCCCGGGACAGGGGGGGAAAAACTGTTTTTT	CASSVPGTGGEKLFF
TRBV2	-	TRBJ2-5	TRBD1	TGTGCCACCTACCGGGACAGGGGGCAAGAGACCCAGTACTTC	CATYRDRGQETQYF
TRBV2	-	TRBJ2-1	-	TGTGCCACGTCGCGTAGGGGGAGCTTACGGGATGAGCAGTTCTTC	CATSRRGSLRDEQFF
TRBV5-5	-	TRBJ1-1	-	TGTGCCAGCAGCTTGCAAGCAGGCCAGAACACTGAAGCTTTCTTT	CASSLQAGQNTEAFF
TRBV11-3	-	TRBJ2-3	TRBD2	TGTGCCAGCAGCCGTGGGTCCGCTAGCGGGGGGTACACAGATACGCAGTATTTT	CASSRGSASGGYTDTQYF
TRBV12-5	-	TRBJ1-1	-	TGTGCTAGTGGTTTGGCCGGGGGCACTGAAGCTTTCTTT	CASGLAGGTEAFF
TRBV5-4	-	TRBJ2-7	-	TGTGCCAGCAGCTTAACAGGGGGGGACGAGCAGTACTTC	CASSLTGGDEQYF
TRBV18	-	TRBJ1-3	-	TGTGCCAGCTCACCAGTTAAAAAACACATTCCCTCTGGAAACACCATATATTTT	CASSPVKKHIPSGNTIYF
TRBV27	few	TRBJ1-4	-	TGTGCCAGCAGTTCCAACAGGGAGTGGGATGAAAAACTGTTTTTT	CASSSNREWDEKLFF
TRBV4-2	-	TRBJ1-1	-	TGTGCCAGCAGCCAAGACCAGCCGGGATCCACTGAAGCTTTCTTT	CASSQDQPGSTEAFF
TRBV6-5	-	TRBJ2-1	TRBD1	TGTGCCAGCAGTTGGACAGGGGGGAACAATGAGCAGTTCTTC	CASSWTGGNNEQFF
TRBV6-5	once	TRBJ1-1	TRBD1	TGTGCCAGCAGTTGGGGGACAGGGAGGATCGACACTGAAGCTTTCTTT	CASSWGTGRIDTEAFF
TRBV5-1	-	TRBJ2-2	-	TGCGCCAGCAGCTTGGCTTCCGGGGAGCTGTTTTTT	CASSLASGELFF
TRBV3-1/TRBV3-2	-	TRBJ1-1	TRBD1	TGTGCCAGCAGCGCGATTCGATCAGGGGGCAGGTACACTGAAGCTTTCTTT	CASSAIRSGGRYTEAFF
TRBV11-3	-	TRBJ1-1	-	TGTGCCAGCAGCTTCGGTAACACTGAAGCTTTCTTT	CASSFGNTEAFF
TRBV2	-	TRBJ1-3	TRBD1	TGTGCCAGCAGAGATACAGGGGGCGGAAACACCATATATTTT	CASRDTGGGNTIYF
TRBV30	-	TRBJ1-4	-	TGTGCCTGGAGTTTCGCGCAGGGCATAGGTGAAAAACTGTTTTTT	CAWSFAQGIGEKLFF
TRBV10-2	-	TRBJ1-6	-	TGCGCCAGCAGTGAGAAGGTTGCCAGGGATAATTCACCCCTCCACTTT	CASSEKVARDNSPLHF
TRBV29-1	-	TRBJ1-1	-	TGCAGCGTTGAACAGGGCTGGGGCACTGAAGCTTTCTTT	CSVEQGWGTEAFF
TRBV30	-	TRBJ1-2	-	TGTGCCTGGAGTGACGATTCTAATGGCTACACCTTC	CAWSDDSNGYTF
TRBV6-5	-	TRBJ1-4	TRBD1	TGTGCCAGCAGTTACCTCAGGGACAGAGGTAATGAAAAACTGTTTTTT	CASSYLRDRGNEKLFF
TRBV4-1	-	TRBJ2-2	-	TGCGCCAGCAGCCCTCCGGGCAGGGGCAACACCGGGGAGCTGTTTTTT	CASSPPGRGNTGELFF
TRBV6-5	-	TRBJ2-3	TRBD1	TGTGCCAGCAGAGGACAGGGCACAGATACGCAGTATTTT	CASRGQGTDTQYF
TRBV2	few	TRBJ2-2	TRBD1	TGTGCCAGCAGGGGGGACAGACGGAACACCGGGGAGCTGTTTTTT	CASRGDRRNTGELFF
TRBV7-9	-	TRBJ2-3	TRBD2	TGTGCCAGCAGCTCCACTAGCGGGGTAGATACGCAGTATTTT	CASSSTSGVDTQYF
TRBV9	-	TRBJ1-2	-	TGTGCCAGCAGCGTATCCGAGCCTAACTATGGCTACACCTTC	CASSVSEPNYGYTF
TRBV7-8	-	TRBJ1-2	-	TGTGCCAGCAGCTTATATGTTGGACAGTCAAATGGCTACACCTTC	CASSLYVGQSNGYTF
TRBV5-4	-	TRBJ1-2	-	TGTGCCAGCAGCTTGGAAGGGAGGTTAGCGAACTATGGCTACACCTTC	CASSLEGRLANYGYTF
TRBV21-1	-	TRBJ1-6	-	TGTGCCAGCAGCAAAGCGCGACAGATATATAATTCACCCCTCCACTTT	CASSKARQIYNSPLHF
TRBV7-3	-	TRBJ2-1	TRBD2	TGTGCCAGCAGCTTCGAACCTCTAGCGGGGGGGCCGGAATACAATGAGCAGTTCTTC	CASSFEPLAGGPEYNEQFF
TRBV24-1	-	TRBJ1-2	TRBD1	TGTGCCACCAGTGACCAGGGGGCTGGCTACACCTTC	CATSDQGAGYTF
TRBV7-9	-	TRBJ1-6	-	TGTGCCAGCAGCTTTACAGACTATAATTCACCCCTCCACTTT	CASSFTDYNSPLHF
TRBV27	-	TRBJ1-4	-	TGTGCCAGCAGTTTTGTGGGGGGGAATGAAAAACTGTTTTTT	CASSFVGGNEKLFF
TRBV9	few	TRBJ1-5	-	TGTGCCAGCAGCGTAGGAGACAGGCTCAATCAGCCCCAGCATTTT	CASSVGDRLNQPQHF
TRBV2	-	TRBJ2-1	TRBD2	TGTGCCAGCAGCGGGGGACTAGCGTCCTACAATGAGCAGTTCTTC	CASSGGLASYNEQFF
TRBV5-1	-	TRBJ2-3	TRBD2	TGCGCCAGCAGCTTGGGGCGCTTGGCGGGGGAGCACACAGATACGCAGTATTTT	CASSLGRLAGEHTDTQYF
TRBV3-1/TRBV3-2	-	TRBJ2-1	TRBD2	TGTGCCAGCAGCCAAGCCGGACTAGCGAACGGTGAGCAGTTCTTC	CASSQAGLANGEQFF
TRBV3-1/TRBV3-2	-	TRBJ2-3	TRBD1	TGTGCCAGCAGCCCGACAGGGAATACGCAGTATTTT	CASSPTGNTQYF
TRBV5-6	-	TRBJ1-2	TRBD1	TGTGCCAGCAGCTCGGACAGGTTCTATGGCTACACCTTC	CASSSDRFYGYTF
TRBV6-5	once	TRBJ1-1	-	TGTGCCAGCAGGGCCTTGGACTCCTTCGAGGCTTTCTTT	CASRALDSFEAFF
TRBV2	-	TRBJ1-1	-	TGTGCCAGCAGTGAACTCAGGAACACTGAAGCTTTCTTT	CASSELRNTEAFF